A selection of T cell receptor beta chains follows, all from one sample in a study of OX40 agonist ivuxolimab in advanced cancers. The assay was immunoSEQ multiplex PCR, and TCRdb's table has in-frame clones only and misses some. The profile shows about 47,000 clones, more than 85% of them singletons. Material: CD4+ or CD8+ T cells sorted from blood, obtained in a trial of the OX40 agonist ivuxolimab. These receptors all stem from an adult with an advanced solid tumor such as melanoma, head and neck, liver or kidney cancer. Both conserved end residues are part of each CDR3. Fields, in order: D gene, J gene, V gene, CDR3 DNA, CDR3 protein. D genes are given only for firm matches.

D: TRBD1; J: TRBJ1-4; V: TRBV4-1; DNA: TGCGCCAGCAGCCCCCGGCGGACAGGGGATGGAAAACTGTTTTTT; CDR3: CASSPRRTGDGKLFF
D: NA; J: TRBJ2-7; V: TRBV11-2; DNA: TGTGCCAGCAGCTTAGACAGGGATCTTCTCTACGAGCAGTACTTC; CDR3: CASSLDRDLLYEQYF
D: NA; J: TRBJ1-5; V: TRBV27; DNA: TGTGCCAGCAGTTTGTCGGGGTTCAATCAGCCCCAGCATTTT; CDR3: CASSLSGFNQPQHF
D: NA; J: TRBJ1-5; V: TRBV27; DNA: TGTGCCAGCAGAAGCGGGACGTTGGGGGGCGGTCAGCCCCAGCATTTT; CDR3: CASRSGTLGGGQPQHF
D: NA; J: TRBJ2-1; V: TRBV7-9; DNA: TGTGCCAGCAGCTTAGTGGAATACGAGCAGTTCTTC; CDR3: CASSLVEYEQFF
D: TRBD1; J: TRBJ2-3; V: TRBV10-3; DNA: TGTGCCATCAGTGATCCTGAGGGGGGACAGGGGGCAGATACGCAGTATTTT; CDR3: CAISDPEGGQGADTQYF
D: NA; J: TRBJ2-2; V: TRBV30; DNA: TGTGCCTGGAGTGTAACCCGCTCCGGGGAGCTGTTTTTT; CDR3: CAWSVTRSGELFF
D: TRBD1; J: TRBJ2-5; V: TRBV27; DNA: TGTGCCAGCAGTCGGGCAGGGGGCGGGGAGACCCAGTACTTC; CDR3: CASSRAGGGETQYF
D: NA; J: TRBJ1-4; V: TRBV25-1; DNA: TGTGCCAGCCGGGTAGGGGGTGGTGAAAAACTGTTTTTT; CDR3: CASRVGGGEKLFF
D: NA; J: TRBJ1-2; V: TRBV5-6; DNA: TGTGCCAGCAGCTTGGCCAATAATCCGGAAATTAACTATGGCTACACCTTC; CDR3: CASSLANNPEINYGYTF